The TCR beta chain under discussion was sequenced for a study of blood T cell repertoires in COVID-19 (dated by TCRdb to about 2020). Study-level background: Samples covering the acute and convalescent phases of COVID-19 were provided by collaborators in the United States, Italy and Spain. The repertoires were made available in a free public database intended to serve as a resource for research on the immune response to SARS-CoV-2. The sample metadata nearly always contained a de-identified subject ID, COVID-19 status, age in years and sex. The dataset comprised deeply sampled blood TCRbeta repertoires from subjects exposed to, actively infected with, or recovered from COVID-19. Samples came from the ongoing ImmuneRACE study (first 160 participants) plus 1,254 subjects from 6 global collaborators. The material from the prospective study consisted of cDNA or gDNA derived from T cells, B-cell-depleted T cells, or PBMCs. HLA class I and class II types, where available, came from metadata supplied by the sample provider rather than from assay-based typing. Points the paper makes about the study in general: Clinical and demographic metadata were provided uncurated, with the amount varying by source and participant.

This clone was counted once. The clone's antigen remains unknown. No clone much larger than this one lies a single base away; base qualities are absent. As encoded in the germline V gene, CDR1 is SGHRS while CDR2 is YFSETQ. V is cut by 1 base and J by 5 bases, and the space between the germline ends is 7 bases. Including cysteine and phenylalanine, the CDR3 has 13 amino acids. The entry retains the CDR3 DNA only, 39 bases that are in frame from base 1. The immunoSEQ Assay, a bias-controlled multiplex PCR, was used to amplify TCRbeta CDR3 regions from genomic DNA. The study's processing was this. Within the assay, amplification of reference gene primers was used to estimate how many nucleated cells each sample contained. Sequence reads were collapsed and filtered to measure the absolute abundance of every unique TCRbeta CDR3 rearrangement. For each sample, productive Simpson clonality was calculated as the square root of Simpson's diversity index across productive rearrangements. What TCRdb holds here is the immuneACCESS table cut down to in-frame rearrangements. Part of the clones is not present; checked against another copy, under half of the missing clones reflect an unresolved V gene, and the others are unexplained. The V and J calls and the clone size are those of that table, but D and trimming were determined from the DNA. Counted in this sample were a few hundred thousand clones; about 88% of them appeared once. The top ten constitute 0.9% to 1.2% of the sample.

Enrolling through a virtual design, the prospective study's participants ranged in age from about 18 to 100 years and lived across some 23 United States geographic areas. To assign participants to cohorts, the prospective study relied on clinical history that participants themselves reported in a screening survey and a study questionnaire. Recovered participants in ImmuneRACE Cohort 3 were defined as having two consecutive negative NP/OP PCR tests, clearance from a healthcare professional, or resolution of symptoms. In the prospective study, mobile phlebotomists collected whole blood, serum and a nasopharyngeal or oropharyngeal swab from each participant. Participants in the prospective study had the option to provide additional blood draws and questionnaires over a roughly 2-month period. Before DNA extraction, prospective study blood samples were shipped either frozen or at room temperature.

Source material: PBMCs or T cells enriched from blood (not recorded which). The TCR originated in a young woman who had recovered from COVID-19. The rearrangement combines TRBV5-1 with TRBJ2-1; TRBD2 could be the D gene, as 5 bases match. The bases are TGCGCCAGCAGCTTGCCCGGGAACAATGAGCAGTTCTTC. It is translated as CASSLPGNNEQFF. This CDR3, with the reference TRBV5-1 and TRBJ2-1 proteins standing in past its ends, gives the full variable domain KAGVTQTPRYLIKTRGQQVTLSCSPISGHRSVSWYQQTPGQGLQFLFEYFSETQRNKGNFPGRFSGRQFSNSRSEMNVSTLELGDSALYLCASSLPGNNEQFFGPGTRLTVL.